A selection of T cell receptor beta chains follows, all from one sample in a study of CXCR3-negative and CXCR3-positive naive CD8 T cells. From its re-call of the 5' RACE reads, TCRdb lists each CDR3 protein once, without DNA. The specimen's table records 120,000 to 150,000 distinct CDR3 sequences. The specimen sequenced was naive CXCR3+ CD8+ T cells from blood. The source is a human donor in good health. Some clones in this sample may be carry-over from other donors' samples. Each CDR3 is given with its conserved first and last residue.

v_gene	j_gene	CDR3aa
TRBV19	TRBJ2-3	CASSSGGGGYTQYF
TRBV5-1	TRBJ2-7	CASSLDLALEQYF
TRBV28	TRBJ1-5	CASSPTGIGYQPQHF
TRBV12-3/TRBV12-4	TRBJ2-5	CASSQDSGRAGETQYF
TRBV6-4	TRBJ2-7	CASSDSIRTGEAYEQYF
TRBV29-1	TRBJ1-3	CSVEGFGDASDTIYF
TRBV29-1	TRBJ1-2	CSVVGDYGYTF
TRBV3-1	TRBJ1-5	CASSQDMSGSSSNQPQHF
TRBV4-1	TRBJ2-1	CASSQVLTGEQFF
TRBV7-9	TRBJ2-2	CASSFGAGELFF
TRBV29-1	TRBJ1-2	CSVEVIEGVQGYGYTF
TRBV29-1	TRBJ2-1	CSVVTENNEQFF
TRBV6-5	TRBJ2-7	CASSYDRTFSYEQYF
TRBV9	TRBJ2-1	CASSGGDRGMNEQFF